These T cell receptor beta chains were read from a single sample in a study of T cell changes during pregnancy in multiple sclerosis. Measured with immunoSEQ multiplex PCR; TCRdb has only the in-frame clones, and not every one. The data hold about 88,000 clones, with 92% observed a single time. This specimen consisted of peripheral blood, obtained in the first trimester of pregnancy. The receptors stem from a female donor with multiple sclerosis, enrolled in a pregnancy study. The CDR3 runs from the conserved cysteine through the conserved F or W. A D gene is named only where the DNA matches it firmly. Clone size appears in some rows only: once, few, many, or a class for an expanded clone.

CDR3 DNA: TGTGCCAGCAAGGAAGGGACGGGAGGGCACGAGCAGTACTTC
CDR3 protein: CASKEGTGGHEQYF
V gene: TRBV2
J gene: TRBJ2-7
D gene: TRBD2
clone size: .

CDR3 DNA: TGTGCCAGCGGGACAGGGTATCAGCCCCAGCATTTT
CDR3 protein: CASGTGYQPQHF
V gene: TRBV5-8
J gene: TRBJ1-5
D gene: TRBD1
clone size: once

CDR3 DNA: TGTGCCAGAAAACCATCGGGGACTAGCGGGAGCACAGATACGCAGTATTTT
CDR3 protein: CARKPSGTSGSTDTQYF
V gene: TRBV2
J gene: TRBJ2-3
D gene: TRBD2
clone size: .

CDR3 DNA: TGTGCCAGTAGTATAGGAGGCAACACCGGGGAGCTGTTTTTT
CDR3 protein: CASSIGGNTGELFF
V gene: TRBV19
J gene: TRBJ2-2
D gene: .
clone size: .

CDR3 DNA: TGTGCCAGCACCTCCCGGGGGACCTCCTACAATGAGCAGTTCTTC
CDR3 protein: CASTSRGTSYNEQFF
V gene: TRBV27
J gene: TRBJ2-1
D gene: .
clone size: .

CDR3 DNA: TGTGCCAGCTCACCACAAATCAGGGTGGACGAGCAGTACTTC
CDR3 protein: CASSPQIRVDEQYF
V gene: TRBV18
J gene: TRBJ2-7
D gene: .
clone size: .

CDR3 DNA: TGTGCCAGCAGCTCGGAACTCGGAGGACAGGGGGTGAGTGGCTACACCTTC
CDR3 protein: CASSSELGGQGVSGYTF
V gene: TRBV5-4
J gene: TRBJ1-2
D gene: TRBD1
clone size: .

CDR3 DNA: TGTGCCAGCAGCTTAGTCCCGGGATTAAGGGAGACCCAGTACTTC
CDR3 protein: CASSLVPGLRETQYF
V gene: TRBV7-8
J gene: TRBJ2-5
D gene: .
clone size: .

CDR3 DNA: TGTGCCAGCACCCTGGGGGGGCCCCAGCATTTT
CDR3 protein: CASTLGGPQHF
V gene: TRBV28
J gene: TRBJ1-5
D gene: .
clone size: few

CDR3 DNA: TGCGCCGGAACACATAGCGGGAGCCCGTACAATGAGCAGTTCTTC
CDR3 protein: CAGTHSGSPYNEQFF
V gene: TRBV5-1
J gene: TRBJ2-1
D gene: TRBD2
clone size: .

CDR3 DNA: TGTGCCAGCAGTTCTACCCCTTTGGGGGGTCAGCCCCAGCATTTT
CDR3 protein: CASSSTPLGGQPQHF
V gene: TRBV27
J gene: TRBJ1-5
D gene: .
clone size: .

CDR3 DNA: TGCGCCAGCAGCCAGCCGGGACAGGGGTATGAGCAGTTCTTC
CDR3 protein: CASSQPGQGYEQFF
V gene: TRBV4-1
J gene: TRBJ2-1
D gene: TRBD1
clone size: .

CDR3 DNA: TGTGCCAGCTCACCATCGGGACAGGGGTCCTACGAGCAGTACTTC
CDR3 protein: CASSPSGQGSYEQYF
V gene: TRBV18
J gene: TRBJ2-7
D gene: TRBD1
clone size: .

CDR3 DNA: TGTGCCAGCAGCCCGGGACAGTACACCGGGGAGCTGTTTTTT
CDR3 protein: CASSPGQYTGELFF
V gene: TRBV7-9
J gene: TRBJ2-2
D gene: TRBD1
clone size: once

CDR3 DNA: TGTGCCAGTAGTAGACGACTAGCGGGAGGGCCGTCGCCATGGGACACCGGGGAGCTGTTTTTT
CDR3 protein: CASSRRLAGGPSPWDTGELFF
V gene: TRBV19
J gene: TRBJ2-2
D gene: TRBD2
clone size: .

CDR3 DNA: TGCGCCAGCAGCCACTTGAGGGTGTCCTACGAGCAGTACTTC
CDR3 protein: CASSHLRVSYEQYF
V gene: TRBV4-1
J gene: TRBJ2-7
D gene: .
clone size: .

CDR3 DNA: TGTGCCAGCAATACACCGGGAAACACCATATATTTT
CDR3 protein: CASNTPGNTIYF
V gene: TRBV9
J gene: TRBJ1-3
D gene: .
clone size: .

CDR3 DNA: TGCGCCAGCCAGCCCGCGGCAGGGACTTGGAATGAGCAGTTCTTC
CDR3 protein: CASQPAAGTWNEQFF
V gene: TRBV5-1
J gene: TRBJ2-1
D gene: .
clone size: .

CDR3 DNA: TGCGCCAGCAGCTTGATAGCGGGAAGCTCCTACAATGAGCAGTTCTTC
CDR3 protein: CASSLIAGSSYNEQFF
V gene: TRBV5-1
J gene: TRBJ2-1
D gene: TRBD2
clone size: .

CDR3 DNA: TGTGCCAGCAGGGAGGCCGGGGAGCTGTTTTTT
CDR3 protein: CASREAGELFF
V gene: TRBV2
J gene: TRBJ2-2
D gene: .
clone size: .

CDR3 DNA: TGCAGCGTTGAATCCGGGACAGGGAGGACCATATATTTT
CDR3 protein: CSVESGTGRTIYF
V gene: TRBV29-1
J gene: TRBJ1-3
D gene: TRBD1
clone size: .

CDR3 DNA: TGTGCCACATACTCCTCCTACGAGCAGTACTTC
CDR3 protein: CATYSSYEQYF
V gene: TRBV12-1
J gene: TRBJ2-7
D gene: .
clone size: .

CDR3 DNA: TGTGCCAGCAGTGGCGGACAGGGAATCACTGAAGCTTTCTTT
CDR3 protein: CASSGGQGITEAFF
V gene: TRBV6-1
J gene: TRBJ1-1
D gene: TRBD1
clone size: .

CDR3 DNA: TGTGCCAGCAGTTTACGTCCTCGGGCAGATACGCAGTATTTT
CDR3 protein: CASSLRPRADTQYF
V gene: TRBV27
J gene: TRBJ2-3
D gene: .
clone size: .

CDR3 DNA: TGTGCCAGCAGCTTAGCCGGGAGGCTAACCGGGGAGCTGTTTTTT
CDR3 protein: CASSLAGRLTGELFF
V gene: TRBV7-9
J gene: TRBJ2-2
D gene: TRBD2
clone size: once

CDR3 DNA: TGTGCCAGCAGCCAAGGACGCGGAGCCTACGAGCAGTACTTC
CDR3 protein: CASSQGRGAYEQYF
V gene: TRBV14
J gene: TRBJ2-7
D gene: .
clone size: .

CDR3 DNA: TGTGCCAGCAGCTTAGCGGGAGGTGATACGCAGTATTTT
CDR3 protein: CASSLAGGDTQYF
V gene: TRBV7-9
J gene: TRBJ2-3
D gene: .
clone size: .

CDR3 DNA: TGTGCCAGCAGTTTATCTGCGACAGCGATCTCTGGGGCCAACGTCCTGACTTTC
CDR3 protein: CASSLSATAISGANVLTF
V gene: TRBV27
J gene: TRBJ2-6
D gene: .
clone size: .

CDR3 DNA: TGTGCCAGTAGGGTAGACTATGGCTACACCTTC
CDR3 protein: CASRVDYGYTF
V gene: TRBV19
J gene: TRBJ1-2
D gene: .
clone size: once

CDR3 DNA: TGTGCCAGCAGTTTTGACAGGTGGGAGCAGTACTTC
CDR3 protein: CASSFDRWEQYF
V gene: TRBV28
J gene: TRBJ2-7
D gene: .
clone size: .

CDR3 DNA: TGTGCCAGCAGAGCTAGGACAGGGAACACTGAAGCTTTCTTT
CDR3 protein: CASRARTGNTEAFF
V gene: TRBV6-1
J gene: TRBJ1-1
D gene: TRBD1
clone size: .

CDR3 DNA: TGTGCCAGCAGCTCGCGGACTAGCGGGCCAGGGGACAATGAGCAGTTCTTC
CDR3 protein: CASSSRTSGPGDNEQFF
V gene: TRBV9
J gene: TRBJ2-1
D gene: TRBD2
clone size: .

CDR3 DNA: TGTGCCAGCAGGTGGGAGGACGACCTAACCTACGAGCAGTACTTC
CDR3 protein: CASRWEDDLTYEQYF
V gene: TRBV21-1
J gene: TRBJ2-7
D gene: .
clone size: few

CDR3 DNA: TGTGCCAGCAGTGATGGGTCGAGGGCCCAAAGATCACCCTACGAGCAGTACTTC
CDR3 protein: CASSDGSRAQRSPYEQYF
V gene: TRBV6-1
J gene: TRBJ2-7
D gene: .
clone size: .

CDR3 DNA: TGCGCCAGCAGTGAGGGACTAGCGGCGTCAGATACGCAGTATTTT
CDR3 protein: CASSEGLAASDTQYF
V gene: TRBV10-1
J gene: TRBJ2-3
D gene: TRBD2
clone size: .

CDR3 DNA: TGTGCCGGGACCAGAACAGATACGCAGTATTTT
CDR3 protein: CAGTRTDTQYF
V gene: TRBV30
J gene: TRBJ2-3
D gene: .
clone size: .

CDR3 DNA: TGTGCCAGCAGTTCCGACAGGGGGGGCACAGATACGCAGTATTTT
CDR3 protein: CASSSDRGGTDTQYF
V gene: TRBV6-5
J gene: TRBJ2-3
D gene: TRBD1
clone size: .

CDR3 DNA: TGTGCCAGCAGTGAGGGATTGACAGTCAACTATGGCTACACCTTC
CDR3 protein: CASSEGLTVNYGYTF
V gene: TRBV2
J gene: TRBJ1-2
D gene: .
clone size: few

CDR3 DNA: TGTGCCAGCAGATCCGGGGGGTCGCTCACCGGGGAGCTGTTTTTT
CDR3 protein: CASRSGGSLTGELFF
V gene: TRBV27
J gene: TRBJ2-2
D gene: TRBD2
clone size: medium-sized

CDR3 DNA: TGTGCCAGCAGTTACTCGACAGGGACCTTGAGTGGCTACACCTTC
CDR3 protein: CASSYSTGTLSGYTF
V gene: TRBV6-5
J gene: TRBJ1-2
D gene: TRBD1
clone size: .

CDR3 DNA: TGTGCCAGCAGGATGACAGGGGTTTCTGGCTACACCTTC
CDR3 protein: CASRMTGVSGYTF
V gene: TRBV28
J gene: TRBJ1-2
D gene: TRBD1
clone size: .

CDR3 DNA: TGTGCCAGCGAAAGAACCGGGACTGAGTTCGAGACCCAGTACTTC
CDR3 protein: CASERTGTEFETQYF
V gene: TRBV18
J gene: TRBJ2-5
D gene: .
clone size: .

CDR3 DNA: TGTGCCAGCAGTGCCAATCAGGGGCACACTGAAGCTTTCTTT
CDR3 protein: CASSANQGHTEAFF
V gene: TRBV25-1
J gene: TRBJ1-1
D gene: .
clone size: .

CDR3 DNA: TGTGCCAGCACCTTCGGGGGTGAAGCTTTCTTT
CDR3 protein: CASTFGGEAFF
V gene: TRBV5-4
J gene: TRBJ1-1
D gene: .
clone size: once

CDR3 DNA: TGTGCCAGCAGTTTTCCGCCGGGGACAGGAAACACCGGGGAGCTGTTTTTT
CDR3 protein: CASSFPPGTGNTGELFF
V gene: TRBV28
J gene: TRBJ2-2
D gene: TRBD1
clone size: .

CDR3 DNA: TGTGCCAGCAGCTTAAACGGGATGGTATACGAGCAGTACTTC
CDR3 protein: CASSLNGMVYEQYF
V gene: TRBV7-2
J gene: TRBJ2-7
D gene: .
clone size: once

CDR3 DNA: TGTGCCAGCAGCCCCCGAGGTAGCGGAATCTCCTACGAGCAGTACTTC
CDR3 protein: CASSPRGSGISYEQYF
V gene: TRBV7-9
J gene: TRBJ2-7
D gene: .
clone size: .

CDR3 DNA: TGCGCCAGCAGCCAACCCTCTAGCGGGAGTTACGAGCAGTACTTC
CDR3 protein: CASSQPSSGSYEQYF
V gene: TRBV4-1
J gene: TRBJ2-7
D gene: TRBD2
clone size: .

CDR3 DNA: TGTGCCAGCAGTTTATTTGGGTTACAGGCGTCCTACGAGCAGTACTTC
CDR3 protein: CASSLFGLQASYEQYF
V gene: TRBV27
J gene: TRBJ2-7
D gene: .
clone size: once

CDR3 DNA: TGTGCCAGCAGCTTAGCGGACAATGAGCAGTTCTTC
CDR3 protein: CASSLADNEQFF
V gene: TRBV7-3
J gene: TRBJ2-1
D gene: .
clone size: .

CDR3 DNA: TGTGCCAGCAGCAGGGGGATTTCCGGAAACACCATATATTTT
CDR3 protein: CASSRGISGNTIYF
V gene: TRBV7-9
J gene: TRBJ1-3
D gene: .
clone size: .

CDR3 DNA: TGTGCCAGCAGTTTATCGGACAGGTTTTACACTGAAGCTTTCTTT
CDR3 protein: CASSLSDRFYTEAFF
V gene: TRBV27
J gene: TRBJ1-1
D gene: TRBD1
clone size: .

CDR3 DNA: TGTGCCATCAGCAACTGGACTAGCGGGAGGGATGACGACAATGAGCAGTTCTTC
CDR3 protein: CAISNWTSGRDDDNEQFF
V gene: TRBV10-3
J gene: TRBJ2-1
D gene: TRBD2
clone size: .

CDR3 DNA: TGTGCACTGGACAGGGATGGAAACACCATATATTTT
CDR3 protein: CALDRDGNTIYF
V gene: TRBV30
J gene: TRBJ1-3
D gene: TRBD1
clone size: .

CDR3 DNA: TGTGCCAGCTCCCCTCGGGGGGCAGCCAACTATGGCTACACCTTC
CDR3 protein: CASSPRGAANYGYTF
V gene: TRBV18
J gene: TRBJ1-2
D gene: .
clone size: .